The entry below gives a single T cell receptor beta chain sequence along with its context. Its antigen is not known. The sample belongs to a study of T-cell reconstitution after alpha-beta-depleted transplantation in children. The study's findings and limits: T-cell counts and diversity were attributed mostly to newly produced T cells one year after transplant. After transplant, at about two months, alpha-beta T cells were reportedly derived from several hundred expanded graft clones. The origin of high day-60 TCRbeta diversity in some patients lay in surviving recipient T cells and thymic progenitors.

Germline V gene lookup returns CDR1 DFQATT and CDR2 SNEGSKA (reference sequence). Trimming took 2 bases from V and 5 from J; bases not matched to a gene: 3. CDR3 length: 13 amino acids. Preparation of the TCRbeta library used unique molecular identifiers. MiXCR, applied by TCRdb to the PCR reads, yields one record per CDR3 protein. The table includes roughly 220,000 distinct CDR3 sequences, about 8.4% detected once. The source of this sequence is a male patient aged 2-9 years who had a stem cell transplant for acute myeloid leukemia, so the T cells may come from the graft donor. J is TRBJ2-3 and V is TRBV20-1; 8 bases line up with TRBD1. The input for sequencing was PBMCs, mostly from graft donor cells, taken 360 days after TCRalphabeta/CD19-depleted stem cell transplant. CDR3 loop: CSARQGAQDTQYF. In DNA form, the CDR3 reads TGCAGTGCTAGACAGGGGGCACAAGATACGCAGTATTTT.